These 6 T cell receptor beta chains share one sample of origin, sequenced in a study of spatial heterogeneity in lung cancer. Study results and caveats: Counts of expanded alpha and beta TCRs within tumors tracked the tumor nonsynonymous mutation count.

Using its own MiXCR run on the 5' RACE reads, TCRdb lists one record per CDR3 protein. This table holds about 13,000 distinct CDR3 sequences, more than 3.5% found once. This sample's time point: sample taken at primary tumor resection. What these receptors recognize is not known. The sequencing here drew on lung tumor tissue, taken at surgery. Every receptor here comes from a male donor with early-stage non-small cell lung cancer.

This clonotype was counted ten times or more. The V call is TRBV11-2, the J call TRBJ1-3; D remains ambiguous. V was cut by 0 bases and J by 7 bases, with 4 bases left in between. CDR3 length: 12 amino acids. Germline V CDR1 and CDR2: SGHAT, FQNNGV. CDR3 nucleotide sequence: TGTGCCAGCAGCTTAGACCGCAACACCATATATTTT. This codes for CASSLDRNTIYF.

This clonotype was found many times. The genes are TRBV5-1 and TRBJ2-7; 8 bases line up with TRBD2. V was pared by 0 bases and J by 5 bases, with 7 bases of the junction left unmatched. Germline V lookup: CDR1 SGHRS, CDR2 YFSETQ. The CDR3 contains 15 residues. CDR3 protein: CASSLAGGQTDEQYF. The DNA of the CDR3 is TGCGCCAGCAGCTTGGCGGGGGGGCAGACGGACGAGCAGTACTTC.

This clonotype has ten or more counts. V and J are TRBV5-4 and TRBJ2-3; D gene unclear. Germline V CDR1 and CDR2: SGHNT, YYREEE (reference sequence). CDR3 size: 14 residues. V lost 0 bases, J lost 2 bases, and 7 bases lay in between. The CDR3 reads CASSLGHDTDTQYF. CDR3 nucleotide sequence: TGTGCCAGCAGCTTGGGACATGACACAGATACGCAGTATTTT.

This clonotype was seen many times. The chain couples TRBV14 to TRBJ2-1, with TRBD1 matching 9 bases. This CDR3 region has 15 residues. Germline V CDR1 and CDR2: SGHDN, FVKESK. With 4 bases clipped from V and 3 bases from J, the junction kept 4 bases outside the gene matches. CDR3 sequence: CASSPNRGRYNEQFF. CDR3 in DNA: TGTGCCAGCAGCCCCAACAGGGGGCGCTACAATGAGCAGTTCTTC.

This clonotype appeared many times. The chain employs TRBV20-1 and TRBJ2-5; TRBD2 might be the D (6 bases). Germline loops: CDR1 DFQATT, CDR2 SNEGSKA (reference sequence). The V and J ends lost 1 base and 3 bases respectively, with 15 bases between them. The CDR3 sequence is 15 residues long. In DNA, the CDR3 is TGCAGTGCTAGAGGCGGGATAGGACCTGAAGAGACCCAGTACTTC. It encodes CSARGGIGPEETQYF.

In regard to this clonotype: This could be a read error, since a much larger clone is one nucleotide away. The CDR3 nucleotides are TGTGCCAGCAGCAGGGGGTGGGCCTATGGCTACACCTTC. This gives the protein CASSRGWAYGYTF. V usage is TRBV6-1 and J usage is TRBJ1-2; 7 nucleotides line up with TRBD1. V lost 6 bases, J lost 4 bases, and 5 bases stayed unmatched. The CDR3 is 13 residues long. CDR1 and CDR2 (germline): MNHNS, SASEGT.